What follows are 5 T cell receptor beta chains derived from one specimen sequenced in a study of T cells after posttransplantation cyclophosphamide. The assay was immunoSEQ multiplex PCR, and TCRdb's table has in-frame clones only and misses some. In the table there are about 32,000 clones, roughly 91% of which are singletons. The naive gate required viable CD3+CD4+ or CD3+CD8+ cells with CCR7+CD45RA+CD45RO-CD95-CD27+CD28+ phenotype. Sequencing used naive CD4+ T cells sorted from blood. Receptors were obtained from a young man in good health and a related stem cell transplant donor.

The V call is TRBV7-9, the J call TRBJ2-5; D not certain. The V gene's germline CDR1 is SEHNR and CDR2 FQNEAQ (reference sequence). V was trimmed by 2 bases and J by 0 bases, leaving 7 bases between them. The CDR3 has 14 amino acids. The CDR3 DNA follows: TGTGCCAGCAGCTTAAACAGAAACCAAGAGACCCAGTACTTC. Its translation is CASSLNRNQETQYF.

The chain joins TRBV19 to TRBJ2-2; D gene uncertain. Trimming removed 7 bases at V and 1 base at J, with 10 bases between. The CDR3 consists of 14 residues. From germline, CDR1 is LNHDA and CDR2 SQIVND (reference sequence). The DNA for the CDR3 is TGTGCCAGTACGTTCCAGGAGAACACCGGGGAGCTGTTTTTT. Translation: CASTFQENTGELFF. Combining the CDR3 with reference TRBV19 and TRBJ2-2 gives the whole variable domain DGGITQSPKYLFRKEGQNVTLSCEQNLNHDAMYWYRQDPGQGLRLIYYSQIVNDFQKGDIAEGYSVSREKKESFPLTVTSAQKNPTAFYLCASTFQENTGELFFGEGSRLTVL.

The rearrangement links TRBV18 to TRBJ1-5, with D unresolved. This CDR3 spans 14 amino acids. Germline V gives CDR1 KGHSH, CDR2 LQKENI. V dropped 5 bases and J dropped 2 bases, with 10 bases sitting between them. The CDR3 sequence: CASSETGGNQPQHF. For the CDR3, the DNA is TGTGCCAGCTCAGAAACCGGGGGCAATCAGCCCCAGCATTTT.

This clone was picked up one time. The V and J genes are TRBV5-1 and TRBJ2-5; TRBD2 might be the D (5 bases). Trimming cost V 4 bases and J 5 bases, with 9 bases left between them. Germline V gene sequence: CDR1 SGHRS, CDR2 YFSETQ. CDR3 length equals 12 residues. CDR3 amino acids: CASSPSGETQYF. The CDR3 DNA sequence: TGCGCCAGCAGCCCCTCGGGGGAGACCCAGTACTTC.

The table lists this clone with a count of one. The rearrangement joins TRBV9 to TRBJ1-2; D may be TRBD1 (6 bases). Germline V gene sequence: CDR1 SGDLS, CDR2 YYNGEE. The CDR3 is 13 residues long. Deletions cut 1 base from V and 7 bases from J, with 11 bases between. The CDR3 DNA is TGTGCCAGCAGCGTACCTGGGGGCGGTGGCTACACCTTC. Protein sequence: CASSVPGGGGYTF.